This record looks at one T cell receptor beta chain sequence and its context. The clone's antigen remains unknown. Per-base qualities were not stored, and no clone one base away is much larger. The data originate from a study of cytomegalovirus exposure and HLA in healthy donors (dated by TCRdb to the late 2010s). Regarding the research as a whole: An earlier analysis of several hundred of the donors reported about 250 Gb of sequence data and 117 million unique TCR beta sequences from approximately 180 million T cells. About 280 gigabases of sequencing data and 70 million to 100 million unique TCR sequences made up an early release that covered around 640 HLA-typed donors. Among the roughly 430 genotyped donors, around 81% belonged to the genetic ancestry cluster associated with self-reported Caucasian donors. The aim of the study was to test whether cataloging public T cell receptors could identify signatures of past pathogen exposure. The T cell repertoires of several hundred subjects were profiled by immunosequencing and related to cytomegalovirus serostatus. A separate validation cohort of 100 to 150 different subjects was used in addition to the roughly 700-subject first cohort. To predict cytomegalovirus infection status, the study brought together high-throughput TCR immunosequencing, statistical association of individual TCRs with disease status, and machine learning. A later analysis re-examined previously published TCR beta repertoires from 500 to 700 donors and added high-resolution HLA genotyping to investigate patterns of TCR occurrence. In the later analysis, no new phenotypic data were used to find candidate immune exposures; instead, reliance was placed on TCR beta sequences and their occurrence across donors. An earlier analysis of 587 of the donors used high-throughput TCR beta sequencing to judge whether each TCR beta V gene segment behaved as functional or pseudogenic. Donor age, sex, ethnicity and CMV serostatus were compiled together with the repertoire data. A later genetic analysis took genome-wide SNP genotypes for about 55% of the 666 donors and used that subset as a discovery cohort. Every discovery cohort repertoire had been produced on one sequencing platform. Both class I and class II loci were covered by HLA typing, at four-digit resolution. The number of typed donors differed by locus: 629-630 for A, B, C, DRB1 and DQB1; 500 to 550 for DQA1; some 590 for DPA1; and some 450 for DPB1. Because of strong linkage in the cohort, roughly 5 DR-DQ haplotypes were treated as single units for association and clustering. Among approximately 370 genotyped donors of the cohort, an average of approximately 200,000 unique TCR beta nucleotide sequences was sequenced per donor, of which about 18% were non-productive.

The CDR1 and CDR2 encoded by the germline V gene are SGHRS and YFSETQ. V is cut by 5 bases and J by 2 bases, and the space between the germline ends is 19 bases. Its CDR3 holds 16 amino acids, cysteine through phenylalanine. Only the CDR3 DNA is retained, 48 bases long and in frame from the first base. What the research found in general, with its limitations: A cluster of highly shared sequence variants was judged likely to represent a technical artifact of the sequencing pipeline. The authors suggested that the approach could potentially be generalized to other disease states and immunological phenotypes. CMV serostatus was the only immune exposure information available for the cohort. The study gave a list of 150 to 200 TCR beta chains associated with cytomegalovirus. When HLA alleles, especially DR and DQ, strongly co-occurred, TCR associations were difficult to assign to individual alleles. Most TCR sequences were seen in very few donors, while some public TCRs were found in many individuals. According to a later analysis, most CMV-associated TCR beta chains appeared to be HLA-restricted, and the HLA associations seemed to be driven largely by CMV exposure. In vitro tests confirmed that a few of the cytomegalovirus-associated TCR beta chains recognize cytomegalovirus antigens. The 87-base-pair reads could not distinguish some IMGT-functional V segments, including TRBV6-2 and TRBV6-3, so those segments were excluded. Linkage disequilibrium might explain the correlated functional status among segregating V segments, but an unknown experimental factor could not be excluded. In an earlier analysis of about 600 of the donors, most TCR beta V segments appeared in productive rearrangements about 87% or about 30% of the time, broadly matching IMGT annotations. Because HLA typing was unavailable for some donors at each locus, only the typed subset was used in association tests. Because counts were too low, about 17 rarely observed V segments, including chromosome 9 orphons, were excluded from the earlier analysis of a few hundred of the donors. Roughly uniform sequencing depth across donors was assumed in presence/absence analyses, although this assumption may not hold. Specific HLA alleles were associated with 15,000 to 20,000 TCR beta sequences at a false discovery rate of 0.05 in a later analysis. A later genetic analysis reported fewer N-insertions in productive TCRs among donors in an Asian-associated ancestry cluster than the roughly 700-donor mean. The classifier was reported to diagnose cytomegalovirus status with high specificity and sensitivity in both the original and validation cohorts. Compared with equally common non-associated chains, HLA-associated TCR beta chains in a later analysis were more clonally expanded and had lower generation probabilities. According to a later analysis, TCR association rates differed among HLA loci, with DRB1 alleles showing the most associated TCRs and HLA-C alleles showing the fewest. In a later analysis, several top co-occurrence clusters were reported to appear linked to parvovirus B19, influenza, CMV and Epstein-Barr virus. The cohort was sequenced for TCR beta chains only, and without alpha or paired-chain data the features that could be detected were limited. A further reported finding was that TCR beta sequences accurately predicted the HLA-A and HLA-B alleles for most subjects in the first cohort. V-gene and J-gene trimming of TCR beta chains was associated with a missense DCLRE1C variant in a later genetic analysis, and the association was replicated in an independent cohort.

The cohort was made up of 666 healthy bone marrow donors. Cohort members were all nominally healthy when sampled, although unrecorded immune exposures were likely present. The donor tested CMV seronegative and was one of the 352 seronegative cohort members. A peripheral blood sample was provided by each donor, and peripheral blood mononuclear cells were used for TCR beta sequencing. The Qiagen DNeasy Blood Extraction Kit was used to extract genomic DNA from the blood cell samples. Libraries were made using the immunoSEQ multiplex PCR assay. For the multiplex PCR, a mixture combining 60 forward primers for TCR Vbeta segments and 13 reverse primers for TCR Jbeta segments was used. A multiplex PCR assay on genomic DNA amplified the CDR3 region of rearranged TCR beta genes. The Illumina HiSeq System was used to sequence the amplified TCR beta libraries as 87-base-pair reads. Turning to the authors' computational methods: A later analysis counted approximately 84 million unique TCR beta chains across the 666 repertoires, and approximately 11 million of these chains were shared by at least two donors. To remove PCR and sequencing errors, raw reads were error-corrected and collapsed into unique sequences using a nearest-neighbor algorithm that merged closely related sequences. To assign V, D and J gene segments, CDR3 sequences were aligned to IMGT reference sequences. For a sequence to be retained, at least a six-nucleotide match to both a V gene segment and a J gene segment was required. A rearrangement was called productive if the CDR3 had no stop codons and remained in frame with V and J, and every other rearrangement was called non-productive. CDR3 was defined according to IMGT convention as the region running from the second conserved V-encoded cysteine to the conserved J-encoded phenylalanine. Sequences without an unambiguous match to a single V gene segment were excluded from the earlier analysis of about 630 of the donors. In an earlier analysis of 450 to 750 of the donors, a V segment was called functional when productive rearrangements were above 56.7%, and segregating when the standard deviation between donors exceeded 5%. A statistical classification framework was developed to diagnose cytomegalovirus status using the catalog of TCR beta chain sequences. In a later analysis, V and J genes were assigned by comparing TCR nucleotide sequences against IMGT/GENE-DB human TR gene sequences. A later analysis assigned CDR3 sequences and most-parsimonious VDJ recombination scenarios with the TCRdist pipeline. In a later analysis, each TCR beta chain was defined by its CDR3 amino acid sequence together with its V-gene family, and reads without a unique V-gene family were excluded. A later analysis removed 500 to 600 highly shared, low-generation-probability nucleotide sequences to deal with suspected cross-contamination and a sequencing artifact. A later analysis calculated a clonal expansion index for each public chain from normalized within-repertoire ranks of inferred template counts. Generation probabilities in a later analysis came from a VDJ recombination model fitted to out-of-frame rearrangements, and those results were checked against IGoR. A later analysis scored TCR-TCR, TCR-HLA and TCR-CMV co-occurrence with hypergeometric tests, applying a repertoire-size bias correction to TCR pairs. In a later analysis, false discovery rates were estimated by permuting HLA or CMV assignments 20 times. In a later analysis, co-occurring TCRs were grouped using DBSCAN, and TCRdist sequence similarity was added for clustering within HLA-allele-positive subsets. Co-occurrence clustering excluded repertoires with fewer than 30,000 or more than 120,000 public chains, plus five with anomalous nucleotide sharing. Not all clones reach the TCRdb copy of this immuneACCESS table, which keeps in-frame sequences only. Checked studies attribute under half of the gap to unresolved V genes and leave the rest unexplained. The DNA was the basis for D and trimming; V, J and clone size are from that table. This sample comprises nearly 110,000 clones, roughly 82% of them detected only once. The biggest ten clones account for approximately 1.5% of the sample.

This clonotype was sampled from a man aged 45-65 years in good health and CMV-seronegative. The sequence is built from TRBV5-1 and TRBJ1-1; the D segment could be TRBD1, given 6 matching bases. Specimen: PBMCs. The DNA sequence follows: TGCGCCAGCAGATTATCGATACAGGGAACTAACACTGAAGCTTTCTTT. This sequence encodes CASRLSIQGTNTEAFF.